The 26 T cell receptor beta chains presented below share a single source sample, sequenced in a study of T-cell memory formation after mild COVID-19 (dated by TCRdb to 2020 to 2022). Library preparation used 5' RACE. Sequencing was performed on an Illumina NovaSeq 6000. The public reads were reprocessed in TCRdb via fastp at Q25 and MiXCR, keeping in-frame beta chains. Each entry is one CDR3 protein sequence, shown with its most common DNA and genes. The sample yields approximately 350,000 distinct CDR3 sequences; approximately 29% were counted once. Clones ranked in the top ten supply approximately 13% of the sample. Sequenced input: PBMCs or a T cell subset sorted from them (not recorded which). These receptors originate from an adult woman who had mild COVID-19 (a few samples of this study predate the infection). The sample titles of this study are shuffled in the database, so cell type and time point are left out; the donor was told from shared clones.

This chain connects TRBV7-9 to TRBJ2-1; 8 nucleotides agree with TRBD2. The germline V gene encodes CDR1 SEHNR and CDR2 FQNEAQ (reference sequence). The CDR3 covers 14 residues. J lost 9 bases, V lost 7 bases, and 11 bases had no gene match. The CDR3 nucleotides are TGTGCCAGCACGCGCGAGCGGGAGTCTGGTGAGCAGTTCTTC. Translated, it gives CASTRERESGEQFF.

This chain connects TRBV10-3 to TRBJ1-5, with D maybe TRBD1 (5 bases). The CDR3 runs to 13 residues. The V and J ends lost 4 bases and 2 bases respectively, with 6 bases between them. Germline loops: CDR1 ENHRY, CDR2 SYGVKD. CDR3 loop: CAISGGGNQPQHF. Here the CDR3 DNA reads TGTGCCATCAGTGGGGGGGGCAATCAGCCCCAGCATTTT.

This chain uses TRBV5-1 with TRBJ2-7; 16 nucleotides align to TRBD2. The CDR3 length is 18 residues. J gave up 4 bases and V 4 bases, and 11 bases lay outside the gene matches. Germline V gene lookup returns CDR1 SGHRS and CDR2 YFSETQ. This CDR3 is CASSPPGLAGGPPYEQYF. DNA of the CDR3: TGCGCCAGCAGCCCCCCGGGACTAGCGGGAGGGCCACCTTACGAGCAGTACTTC. The full variable domain, with the rest looked up from reference TRBV5-1 and TRBJ2-7, is KAGVTQTPRYLIKTRGQQVTLSCSPISGHRSVSWYQQTPGQGLQFLFEYFSETQRNKGNFPGRFSGRQFSNSRSEMNVSTLELGDSALYLCASSPPGLAGGPPYEQYFGPGTRLTVT.

DNA of the CDR3: TGTGCCAGCAGTTTCCCTAGCGAGGGGGCAGATACGCAGTATTTT. It translates to CASSFPSEGADTQYF. The genes are TRBV12-3 or TRBV12-4 and TRBJ2-3; D might be TRBD1 or TRBD2, each matching 6 bases. V lost 3 bases, J lost 4 bases, and 14 bases lay in between. This CDR3 is built from 15 residues.

This clonotype was found once. The chain employs TRBV12-3 or TRBV12-4 and TRBJ2-7; the match to TRBD2 covers 8 bases. This CDR3 region has 15 residues. The V gene end was trimmed by 6 bases and the J gene end by 7 bases; junction bases not matched to a gene: 14. CDR3 amino acids: CASSYTSGATMEQYF. CDR3 nucleotide sequence: TGTGCCAGCAGCTATACTAGCGGAGCTACTATGGAGCAGTACTTC.

This clonotype was observed at least ten times. A much more abundant neighbour one base away suggests this may be a read error. The rearrangement links TRBV7-6 to TRBJ2-7, with D perhaps TRBD1 (6 bases). Germline lookup yields CDR1 SGHVS and CDR2 FNYEAQ. The CDR3 runs to 13 residues. V lost 0 bases, J lost 3 bases, and 6 bases lay in between. The CDR3 DNA follows: TGTGCCAGCAGCTTAGCACAGGGCTACGAGCAGTACTTC. Its protein product is CASSLAQGYEQYF.

This clonotype was seen a handful of times. The chain recombines TRBV24-1 with TRBJ2-2; 9 positions match TRBD1. Germline loops: CDR1 KGHDR, CDR2 SFDVKD. The CDR3 is 15 residues long. V lost 7 bases, J lost 5 bases, and 7 bases stayed unmatched. Written as DNA, the CDR3 is TGTGCCACCAGGTTTCGACAGGGGGTGACCGGGGAGCTGTTTTTT. Translation: CATRFRQGVTGELFF.

The J gene is TRBJ1-1, the V gene TRBV19; the D gene is possibly TRBD1 (6 bases). The CDR3 sequence is 13 residues long. The germline gives CDR1 LNHDA, CDR2 SQIVND (reference sequence). CDR3 protein: CVRGRWGHTEAFF. As DNA, the CDR3 is TGTGTCAGAGGTAGGTGGGGGCATACTGAAGCTTTCTTT.

V gene TRBV29-1 combines with J gene TRBJ1-1; 8 bases fit TRBD1. Germline CDR1 SQVTM, CDR2 ANQGSEA. V dropped 7 bases and J dropped 0; count of bases not matched to a gene: 16. The CDR3 contains 17 residues. For the CDR3, the DNA is TGCAGCGCCAGAGGAATTACCAGGGGGCTAATGAACACTGAAGCTTTCTTT. Translation gives CSARGITRGLMNTEAFF.

V gene TRBV6-5 combines with J gene TRBJ1-1; 9 bases agree with TRBD1. The CDR3 spans 14 residues. Looked up from germline, CDR1 is MNHEY and CDR2 is SVGAGI. With V trimmed by 5 bases and J by 6 bases, 7 bases remained unmatched. This chain's CDR3 is CASSGGQGMAEAFF. CDR3 nucleotide sequence: TGTGCCAGCAGTGGAGGACAGGGGATGGCTGAAGCTTTCTTT.

There are a few counts of this clonotype. The chain links TRBV7-2 to TRBJ2-5; weak D call: TRBD1 (6 bases). Trimming pared 7 bases from V and 4 bases from J, leaving 13 bases between. The CDR3 contains 13 residues. Per the germline V gene, CDR1 is SGHTA and CDR2 is FQGNSA. CDR3 sequence (DNA): TGTGCCAGCACCGCAGGGGAGAGAGAGACCCAGTACTTC. This sequence encodes CASTAGERETQYF. Variable domain in full (rest from reference TRBV7-2 and TRBJ2-5): GAGVSQSPSNKVTEKGKDVELRCDPISGHTALYWYRQSLGQGLEFLIYFQGNSAPDKSGLPSDRFSAERTGGSVSTLTIQRTQQEDSAVYLCASTAGERETQYFGPGTRLLVL.

The chain recombines TRBV24-1 with TRBJ1-1; D is undetermined. CDR1 and CDR2 from the germline V gene are KGHDR and SFDVKD. The CDR3 is made up of 8 amino acids. V gave up 12 bases and J gave up 11 bases, with 9 bases separating them. DNA of the CDR3: TGTGCCTTCAAAGGGGCTTTCTTT. Translating gives CAFKGAFF.

This clonotype was picked up a small number of times. This chain joins TRBV7-9 and TRBJ2-7; D not certain. The CDR3 consists of 12 residues. CDR1 is SEHNR, CDR2 FQNEAQ, per germline (reference sequence). Between the trimmed V and J ends, which lost 5 bases and 5 bases, there was a span of 10 bases. CDR3 nucleotides: TGTGCCAGCAGCCCTCGTCTTAACGAGCAGTACTTC. Translated: CASSPRLNEQYF.

A few counts support this clonotype. The chain recombines TRBV2 with TRBJ2-1; the D gene is possibly TRBD1 (6 bases). The CDR3 has 14 amino acids. Germline CDR1 and CDR2: SNHLY and FYNNEI. The germline V and J ends were trimmed by 1 base and 7 bases, with 11 bases remaining between them. As DNA, the CDR3 is TGTGCCAGCAGTGAAGTTAGGGGGTTGAATGAGCAGTTCTTC. Amino acid sequence: CASSEVRGLNEQFF. Full variable domain (outside the CDR3, taken from reference TRBV2 and TRBJ2-1): EPEVTQTPSHQVTQMGQEVILRCVPISNHLYFYWYRQILGQKVEFLVSFYNNEISEKSEIFDDQFSVERPDGSNFTLKIRSTKLEDSAMYFCASSEVRGLNEQFFGPGTRLTVL.

The chain carries TRBV7-2 and TRBJ2-7; D is possibly TRBD2 (6 bases). In germline, CDR1 is SGHTA, CDR2 FQGNSA. This CDR3 has 14 amino acids. The V end lost 7 bases, the J end lost 1 base, and 14 bases lay between the germline ends. Written as DNA, the CDR3 is TGTGCCAGCAAGAATTTCGGGGGTTCCTACGAGCAGTACTTC. Translated, it gives CASKNFGGSYEQYF.

The chain has TRBV7-9 and TRBJ2-5; possibly TRBD1 or TRBD2 for D (5 bases each). The V and J ends lost 2 bases and 4 bases respectively, with 11 bases between them. The CDR3 sequence is 14 residues long. Germline CDR1 reads SEHNR; CDR2 reads FQNEAQ (reference sequence). As DNA, the CDR3 is TGTGCCAGCAGCTTATCGGGGACGATAGAGACCCAGTACTTC. Translation gives CASSLSGTIETQYF.

The rearrangement links TRBV14 to TRBJ2-3; D unresolved. V lost 4 bases and J 3 bases, leaving 20 bases between the germline ends. CDR1 is SGHDN and CDR2 is FVKESK in the germline V gene. CDR3 length: 17 residues. The CDR3 loop is CASSRTDRLGGTDTQYF. The CDR3 DNA follows: TGTGCCAGCAGCCGGACGGACCGCCTCGGCGGTACAGATACGCAGTATTTT.

The chain uses TRBV4-3 and TRBJ2-3; the D gene is possibly TRBD2 (6 bases). The germline CDR1 and CDR2 sequences are LGHNA and YSLEER. Trimming cost V 3 bases and J 4 bases, with 14 bases left between them. This CDR3 is 15 amino acids long. The CDR3 loop reads CASSQGGPGADTQYF. CDR3 in DNA: TGCGCCAGCAGCCAGGGCGGGCCGGGAGCAGATACGCAGTATTTT.

This clonotype appeared a few times. The CDR3: CASSSLTASARETQYF. The CDR3, as DNA: TGTGCCAGCAGCTCCCTGACGGCCTCGGCGAGGGAGACCCAGTACTTC. The V gene is TRBV7-9, the J gene TRBJ2-5, with D uncertain. Trimming stripped 4 bases from V and 5 bases from J, with 20 bases between. This CDR3 has 16 amino acids. Per the germline V gene, CDR1 is SEHNR and CDR2 is FQNEAQ (reference sequence).

This clonotype appeared a few times. This sequence joins TRBV6-5 and TRBJ2-7; TRBD2 might be the D (5 bases). This CDR3 spans 12 amino acids. The germline V and J ends were trimmed by 2 bases and 5 bases, with 7 bases remaining between them. Germline V gene data show CDR1 as MNHEY and CDR2 as SVGAGI. The CDR3 loop is CASSYPGNEQYF. The DNA for the CDR3 is TGTGCCAGCAGTTACCCGGGAAACGAGCAGTACTTC.

This clonotype was recorded a few times. The rearrangement links TRBV4-2 to TRBJ2-7, with a weak D call TRBD1 (7 bases). Trimming shortened V by 2 bases and J by 3 bases, and 11 bases separated the two germline ends. Per the germline V gene, CDR1 is LGHNA and CDR2 is YNFKEQ. The CDR3 has 14 residues. The CDR3 sequence: CASSQQGGLYEQYF. The CDR3 region has the DNA TGTGCCAGCAGCCAACAGGGGGGACTCTACGAGCAGTACTTC.

The chain couples TRBV7-3 to TRBJ1-1; TRBD1 agrees at 8 bases. Trimming took 8 bases from V and 4 from J; bases not matched to a gene: 6. The germline CDR1 and CDR2 sequences are SGHTA and FQGTGA. CDR3 size: 13 residues. The DNA of the CDR3 is TGTGCCAGCGCGGGAGGACAGGGCACTGAAGCTTTCTTT. Translating gives CASAGGQGTEAFF.

This clonotype has only a few counts. V gene TRBV7-2 combines with J gene TRBJ2-1; the D gene could be TRBD1 or TRBD2 (5 bases each). CDR1 SGHTA and CDR2 FQGNSA come from the germline V gene. V lost 4 bases and J lost 7, with 14 bases in between. The CDR3 extends over 14 amino acids. The CDR3 DNA reads as TGTGCCAGCAGCTCAGAGAGGGGCTTAAATGAGCAGTTCTTC. This sequence encodes CASSSERGLNEQFF.

This clonotype was found a few times. V is TRBV19 and J is TRBJ2-3; D ambiguous. This CDR3 comprises 13 residues. Germline-derived CDR1 and CDR2 are LNHDA and SQIVND (reference sequence). Trimming removed 6 bases from V and 4 bases from J, with 11 bases in between. The CDR3 bases are TGTGCCAGTAGCGACGAGAAACCAGATACGCAGTATTTT. Translating gives CASSDEKPDTQYF.

The rearrangement uses TRBV28 and TRBJ1-3; 9 positions match TRBD1. The CDR3 length is 16 residues. With 1 base clipped from V and 4 bases from J, the junction kept 5 bases outside the gene matches. The germline V gene has CDR1 MDHEN and CDR2 SYDVKM. The CDR3 bases are TGTGCCAGCAGTTTATTTGGGACAGGGAGGGGAAACACCATATATTTT. Translated: CASSLFGTGRGNTIYF.

Ten or more counts support this clonotype. The chain carries TRBV24-1 and TRBJ2-3; D unclear. The ends were cut back, 9 bases at V and 4 bases at J, with 16 bases in the middle. Germline loops: CDR1 KGHDR, CDR2 SFDVKD. CDR3 length equals 14 residues. The DNA for the CDR3 is TGTGCCACCCGGTCTAGGGCAGCCTCAGATACGCAGTATTTT. Its protein product is CATRSRAASDTQYF.